This T cell receptor beta chain came from a study of CD8 T cells in Susac syndrome. This clonotype came up once. CD8+ and CD4+ T cells from blood underwent TCR beta sequencing. In the multiple sclerosis control group, patients were treatment-naive and had stable or active relapsing-remitting disease. TEMRA cells were FACS-enriched, unlike CD8+ and CD4+ T cells, which were negatively isolated. Random hexamers were used to reverse transcribe an amount of roughly 0.45 to 1 ug RNA. TCR beta CDR3 was amplified by immunoSEQ multiplex PCR. This amplification extended across 54 Vbeta and 13 Jbeta segments. One entry per CDR3 protein results from TCRdb running MiXCR on the immunoSEQ multiplex PCR reads. The sample lists 100,000 to 150,000 distinct CDR3 sequences; more than 85% were seen once. This receptor was taken from a human donor with multiple sclerosis. The specimen sequenced was CD8+ T cells from PBMCs.

CDR3 nucleotide sequence: TGTGCCAGCAGTTTACTACTCGTGGGTACGCAGTATTTT. Translation: CASSLLLVGTQYF. The chain joins TRBV12-3 or TRBV12-4 to TRBJ2-3; no reliable D call. The CDR3 covers 13 residues. With 2 bases removed from V and 8 bases from J, the gap between germline ends came to 11 bases.